These 32 T cell receptor beta chains came from one sample sequenced in a study of blood T cell repertoires in COVID-19 (TCRdb year 2020). Library preparation employed the immunoSEQ multiplex PCR assay. TCRdb obtained this table from immuneACCESS and retained in-frame rearrangements with V and J assigned. These tables miss some clones; where compared with another copy, unresolved V genes account for less than half of the shortfall, and the remainder is unexplained. The sample yields 70,000 or so clones; 90% were counted once. The ten largest make up under 6.5% of the sample. The specimen sequenced was peripheral blood. The receptors were sampled from a woman aged 18 to 35 with acute or convalescent COVID-19.

The J gene is TRBJ1-1, the V gene TRBV7-2, with TRBD1 matching over 7 bases. J gave up 1 base and V 6 bases, and 8 bases lay outside the gene matches. CDR3 length: 15 residues. Germline loops: CDR1 SGHTA, CDR2 FQGNSA. CDR3 loop: CASSFTTGSNTEAFF. CDR3 DNA sequence: TGTGCCAGCAGTTTTACGACAGGGTCGAACACTGAAGCTTTCTTT.

The rearrangement links TRBV7-9 to TRBJ1-2; D call uncertain. Per the germline V gene, CDR1 is SEHNR and CDR2 is FQNEAQ (reference sequence). Trimming cost V 6 bases and J 1 base, with 9 bases left between them. The CDR3 loop spans 13 amino acids. CDR3 DNA: TGTGCCAGCAGTCTTCCCTATAACTATGGCTACACCTTC. It translates to CASSLPYNYGYTF.

The chain combines TRBV5-1 with TRBJ2-3, with TRBD2 matching over 9 bases. This CDR3 is built from 16 residues. V shed 5 bases and J 2 bases; nucleotides not matched to a gene: 9. Germline values: CDR1 SGHRS, CDR2 YFSETQ. The CDR3, as DNA: TGCGCCAGCAGAGACGTCCTAGCGGGGAACACAGATACGCAGTATTTT. It specifies CASRDVLAGNTDTQYF.

The chain uses TRBV5-4 and TRBJ1-2, with 8 bases lining up with TRBD1. Germline assignment: CDR1 SGHNT and CDR2 YYREEE (reference sequence). The CDR3 is made up of 15 amino acids. The trim removed 4 bases at V and 2 bases at J, leaving 7 bases unmatched. The chain's CDR3 is CASSPGTGHNYGYTF. CDR3 nucleotides: TGTGCCAGCAGCCCGGGGACAGGACACAACTATGGCTACACCTTC.

The genes are TRBV19 and TRBJ1-5; D unclear. Germline CDR1 reads LNHDA; CDR2 reads SQIVND (reference sequence). Trimming pared 4 bases from V and 7 bases from J, leaving 17 bases between. There are 15 residues in the CDR3. The CDR3 coding sequence is TGTGCCAGTAGTAGACAAGGCGGGGTCGAACAGCCCCAGCATTTT. It encodes CASSRQGGVEQPQHF.

Sample share makes this clone medium-sized. The gene calls are TRBV28 and TRBJ2-7; the match to TRBD1 covers 8 bases. This CDR3 is 15 amino acids long. CDR1 MDHEN and CDR2 SYDVKM come from the germline V gene. V lost 4 bases, J lost 0 bases, and 5 bases stayed unmatched. The CDR3 nucleotides read TGTGCCAGCAGTTCCGGGACAGGTATCTCCTACGAGCAGTACTTC. Its translation: CASSSGTGISYEQYF.

The chain combines TRBV2 with TRBJ2-2, with D possibly TRBD2 on 6 matching bases. Germline-derived CDR1 and CDR2 are SNHLY and FYNNEI. CDR3 size: 13 residues. V was cut by 7 bases and J by 1 base, with 7 bases left in between. CDR3 loop: CASTGENTGELFF. The CDR3, as DNA: TGTGCCAGCACGGGAGAGAACACCGGGGAGCTGTTTTTT.

This clone was picked up one time. The chain joins TRBV9 to TRBJ1-1; tentatively, D is TRBD1 (6 bases). The germline CDR1 and CDR2 sequences are SGDLS and YYNGEE. The CDR3 runs 12 residues. V dropped 8 bases and J dropped 1 base, with 9 bases sitting between them. The CDR3 nucleotides are TGTGCCAGTTCGACAGGGAACACTGAAGCTTTCTTT. This translates into CASSTGNTEAFF.

In nucleotides, the CDR3 is TGTGCCAGCAGCCCCGGGGGACTAGCGGGGATTTGGGACAAAAACATTCAGTACTTC. It yields the protein CASSPGGLAGIWDKNIQYF. The chain recombines TRBV11-2 with TRBJ2-4; 13 nucleotides line up with TRBD2. With V trimmed by 5 bases and J by 3 bases, 13 bases remained unmatched. The germline gives CDR1 SGHAT, CDR2 FQNNGV. This CDR3 region has 19 residues.

The rearrangement joins TRBV20-1 to TRBJ2-1, with a tentative D call TRBD1 (5 bases). Germline V gene data show CDR1 as DFQATT and CDR2 as SNEGSKA (reference sequence). Trimming cost V 0 bases and J 9 bases, with 6 bases left between them. This CDR3 has 11 amino acids. The CDR3 loop is CSARDDSEQFF. DNA of the CDR3: TGCAGTGCTAGAGATGACAGTGAGCAGTTCTTC.

This chain uses TRBV5-4 with TRBJ2-5; a weak D match, TRBD1 (7 bases). The CDR3 length is 15 residues. Germline CDR1 and CDR2: SGHNT and YYREEE (reference sequence). Trimming left V 0 bases short and J 10 bases short, with 19 bases between. The CDR3 sequence: CASSLVGTAGRDQYF. DNA for the CDR3: TGTGCCAGCAGCTTGGTTGGGACAGCGGGTCGGGACCAGTACTTC. The full variable domain, its missing parts supplied by reference TRBV5-4 and TRBJ2-5, is ETGVTQSPTHLIKTRGQQVTLRCSSQSGHNTVSWYQQALGQGPQFIFQYYREEENGRGNFPPRFSGLQFPNYSSELNVNALELDDSALYLCASSLVGTAGRDQYFGPGTRLLVL.

The chain recombines TRBV30 with TRBJ1-1, with TRBD1 matching 7 bases. V was pared by 2 bases and J by 6 bases, with 6 bases of the junction left unmatched. CDR3 length: 13 residues. Germline values: CDR1 GTSNPN, CDR2 SVGIG (reference sequence). The CDR3 loop reads CAWSRQGGAEAFF. CDR3 nucleotide sequence: TGTGCCTGGAGTAGACAGGGTGGCGCTGAAGCTTTCTTT.

This chain links TRBV19 with TRBJ1-1; 8 bases are a match to TRBD1. V gave up 2 bases and J gave up 4 bases; unmatched junction bases: 9. The CDR3 is 16 residues long. CDR1 is LNHDA and CDR2 is SQIVND in the germline V gene (reference sequence). CDR3 sequence: CASSITQGALGTEAFF. As DNA, the CDR3 is TGTGCCAGTAGTATAACCCAGGGGGCATTGGGCACTGAAGCTTTCTTT.

The chain uses TRBV6-2 or TRBV6-3 and TRBJ2-1; 10 nucleotides line up with TRBD1. Per germline, CDR1 MNHEY and CDR2 SVGEGT. This CDR3 region has 15 residues. V lost 4 bases, J lost 7 bases, and 7 bases stayed unmatched. CDR3 nucleotides: TGTGCCAGCAGTTCTTCCGGGACAGGGGAGAATGAGCAGTTCTTC. Protein: CASSSSGTGENEQFF.

The rearrangement joins TRBV6-1 to TRBJ1-1; TRBD1 agrees at 11 bases. J was trimmed by 1 base and V by 0 bases; bases with no gene match: 4. CDR1 and CDR2 from the germline V gene are MNHNS and SASEGT. The CDR3 is 17 amino acids. Here the CDR3 DNA reads TGTGCCAGCAGTGAAGCGGGGGACAGGGGGTGGAACACTGAAGCTTTCTTT. Translating it yields CASSEAGDRGWNTEAFF.

This rearrangement joins TRBV7-2 to TRBJ2-7; 8 nucleotides agree with TRBD2. V was pared by 1 base and J by 1 base, with 6 bases of the junction left unmatched. Looked up from germline, CDR1 is SGHTA and CDR2 is FQGNSA. The CDR3 has 16 amino acids. This CDR3 reads CASSLVAGLESYEQYF. The DNA of the CDR3 is TGTGCCAGCAGCTTAGTAGCGGGGCTCGAATCCTACGAGCAGTACTTC. The entire variable domain, with the rest obtained from reference TRBV7-2 and TRBJ2-7, is as follows: GAGVSQSPSNKVTEKGKDVELRCDPISGHTALYWYRQSLGQGLEFLIYFQGNSAPDKSGLPSDRFSAERTGGSVSTLTIQRTQQEDSAVYLCASSLVAGLESYEQYFGPGTRLTVT.

This clone was seen more than once but under ten times. The gene calls are TRBV30 and TRBJ1-2, with 7 bases that match TRBD1. Germline V gene data show CDR1 as GTSNPN and CDR2 as SVGIG (reference sequence). V shed 2 bases, J shed 4 bases, and the junction held 4 bases outside the gene matches. The CDR3 extends over 13 amino acids. CDR3: CAWSRQGGYGYTF. Here the CDR3 DNA reads TGTGCCTGGAGTCGACAGGGAGGCTATGGCTACACCTTC. The whole variable domain, remainder taken from reference TRBV30 and TRBJ1-2, is SQTIHQWPATLVQPVGSPLSLECTVEGTSNPNLYWYRQAAGRGLQLLFYSVGIGQISSEVPQNLSASRPQDRQFILSSKKLLLSDSGFYLCAWSRQGGYGYTFGSGTRLTVV.

This sequence joins TRBV6-2 or TRBV6-3 and TRBJ2-5; D remains unclear. This CDR3 region has 15 residues. The V gene lost 2 bases and the J gene lost 3 bases, with 13 bases spanning the gap. Germline assignment: CDR1 MNHEY and CDR2 SVGEGT. The CDR3 loop reads CASSYNSKGEETQYF. For the CDR3, the DNA is TGTGCCAGCAGTTACAACTCCAAAGGAGAAGAGACCCAGTACTTC.

V usage is TRBV18 and J usage is TRBJ2-1; 10 bases match TRBD2. Germline V lookup: CDR1 KGHSH, CDR2 LQKENI. V shed 5 bases, J shed 8 bases, and the junction held 6 bases outside the gene matches. The CDR3 extends over 14 amino acids. CDR3 loop: CASSGTSAGDEQFF. For the CDR3, the DNA is TGTGCCAGCTCAGGGACTAGCGCTGGGGATGAGCAGTTCTTC.

CDR3 coding DNA: TGCGCCAGCAGCTTAATGGGGCGGAAGAGCTCCTACAATGAGCAGTTCTTC. This codes for CASSLMGRKSSYNEQFF. The chain carries TRBV4-1 and TRBJ2-1; the D gene is possibly TRBD1 (5 bases). The CDR3 has 17 residues. Trimming took off 5 bases at V and 0 bases at J, with 17 bases between the two ends. Germline CDR1 is MGHRA and CDR2 is YSYEKL.

The chain links TRBV3-1 (or the pseudogene TRBV3-2) to TRBJ1-1; the match to TRBD1 covers 7 bases. Germline V gene lookup returns CDR1 LGHDT and CDR2 YNNKEL (reference sequence). Trimming cost V 5 bases and J 5 bases; bases outside gene matches: 8. The CDR3 covers 14 residues. The DNA of the CDR3 is TGTGCCAGCAGCGCCAGACAGGGTGAGACTGAAGCTTTCTTT. Translating gives CASSARQGETEAFF.

This clone was seen a few times. The CDR3 nucleotides are TGTGCCAGCAGCCATCGAAGACTAGCGGGATACACCGGGGAGCTGTTTTTT. Its translation: CASSHRRLAGYTGELFF. V gene TRBV3-1 (or the pseudogene TRBV3-2) combines with J gene TRBJ2-2, with TRBD2 matching 11 bases. Losses at the gene ends were 3 bases for V and 3 bases for J; bases not matched to a gene: 6. The CDR3 spans 17 residues. From germline, CDR1 is LGHDT and CDR2 YNNKEL (reference sequence).

The CDR3 region has the DNA TGTGCCAGCAGCGTTCAAGGGCGGGTGAACACTGAAGCTTTCTTT. Amino acid sequence: CASSVQGRVNTEAFF. This chain links TRBV5-4 with TRBJ1-1, with D unresolved. The V gene's germline CDR1 is SGHNT and CDR2 YYREEE (reference sequence). CDR3 length: 15 residues. Deletions cut 4 bases from V and 0 bases from J, with 13 bases between.

This chain joins TRBV5-1 and TRBJ1-2; TRBD1 might be the D (5 bases). CDR3 size: 15 residues. Germline-derived CDR1 and CDR2 are SGHRS and YFSETQ. V dropped 4 bases and J dropped 8 bases, with 21 bases sitting between them. The CDR3, as DNA: TGCGCCAGCAGCCCTAATCGGGACTCACTGAAAGGCTACACCTTC. Amino acids: CASSPNRDSLKGYTF.

This chain joins TRBV28 and TRBJ1-2; 9 positions match TRBD1. Germline loops: CDR1 MDHEN, CDR2 SYDVKM. J lost 8 bases, V lost 5 bases, and 9 bases had no gene match. This CDR3 is 14 amino acids long. The CDR3 spells CASSNPGQGVGYTF. The DNA for the CDR3 is TGTGCCAGCAGTAACCCGGGACAGGGAGTCGGCTACACCTTC.

The gene calls are TRBV6-6 and TRBJ1-1, with unresolved D. In germline, CDR1 is MNHNY, CDR2 SVGAGI (reference sequence). The CDR3 sequence is 13 residues long. The germline V and J ends were trimmed by 0 bases and 5 bases, with 7 bases remaining between them. Here the CDR3 reads CASSYSRVTEAFF. As DNA, the CDR3 is TGTGCCAGCAGTTACTCGAGGGTAACTGAAGCTTTCTTT.

CDR3 bases: TGTGCCAGCAGCTTGGCCCGGACTAGCGGTGCCGGCGAGCAGTACTTC. Translated: CASSLARTSGAGEQYF. The rearrangement joins TRBV5-4 to TRBJ2-7; 10 nucleotides line up with TRBD2. CDR3 length: 16 residues. CDR1 and CDR2 (germline): SGHNT, YYREEE (reference sequence). Unmatched junction bases numbered 9, after V lost 0 bases and J lost 6 bases.

V gene TRBV20-1 combines with J gene TRBJ2-3; D is undetermined. Germline lookup yields CDR1 DFQATT and CDR2 SNEGSKA (reference sequence). The CDR3 consists of 12 residues. V lost 3 bases, J lost 9 bases, and 13 bases lay in between. The CDR3: CSASLAPVTQYF. In DNA, the CDR3 is TGCAGTGCTAGTTTGGCCCCAGTAACGCAGTATTTT.

J is TRBJ1-6 and V is TRBV5-4; D not certain. Germline V lookup: CDR1 SGHNT, CDR2 YYREEE (reference sequence). The V end lost 0 bases, the J end lost 10 bases, and 14 bases lay between the germline ends. The CDR3 loop spans 15 amino acids. The CDR3: CASSLDPGSGSPLHF. The CDR3 DNA sequence: TGTGCCAGCAGCTTGGACCCGGGTAGCGGCTCACCCCTCCACTTT.

The rearrangement uses TRBV7-8 and TRBJ1-3; 7 bases are a match to TRBD1. This CDR3 has 17 amino acids. With 5 bases clipped from V and 0 bases from J, the junction kept 10 bases outside the gene matches. Germline CDR1 and CDR2: SGHVS and FQNEAQ. CDR3 coding DNA: TGTGCCAGCAGCCTAAACGGGGACAGCTTCTCTGGAAACACCATATATTTT. Its translation: CASSLNGDSFSGNTIYF.

J is TRBJ1-1 and V is TRBV7-9; D remains ambiguous. Germline V lookup: CDR1 SEHNR, CDR2 FQNEAQ (reference sequence). This CDR3 spans 15 amino acids. Trimming took 5 bases from V and 0 from J, leaving 13 bases between them. The CDR3 loop is CASSPTGPMNTEAFF. CDR3 nucleotides: TGTGCCAGCAGCCCTACTGGGCCCATGAACACTGAAGCTTTCTTT.

The J gene is TRBJ2-5, the V gene TRBV18; 7 nucleotides line up with TRBD2. Germline loops: CDR1 KGHSH, CDR2 LQKENI. This CDR3 has 15 amino acids. V lost 6 bases, J lost 5 bases, and 12 bases stayed unmatched. This CDR3 is CASSLMGLPTETQYF. CDR3 coding DNA: TGTGCCAGCTCCCTTATGGGACTACCAACGGAGACCCAGTACTTC.